The entry below gives a single T cell receptor (beta chain) sequence along with its context. The record originates from a study of shared clonotypes between healthy human individuals. Study context: Each donor's CD4 naive and CD4 memory cells filled three plates apiece, CD8 naive two, and CD8 memory one.

Produced via immunoSEQ multiplex PCR; TCRdb's table is partial and in-frame only. Here the sample spans 2 million to 2.5 million clones, roughly 95% being singletons. Germline CDR1 SEHNR, CDR2 FQNEAQ (reference sequence). V was pared by 5 bases and J by 4 bases, with 5 bases of the junction left unmatched. This CDR3 has 16 residues. Specimen: naive CD4+ T cells sorted from blood. The sample's subset: CD45RA+ positively selected. This chain uses TRBV7-9 with TRBJ2-2, with TRBD1 identical over 12 bases. The sequence was obtained from a man younger than 30 in good health. CDR3 residues: CASSQLGQGATGELFF. In DNA, the CDR3 is TGTGCCAGCAGCCAATTGGGACAGGGGGCCACCGGGGAGCTGTTTTTT.